This T cell receptor (beta chain) was sequenced for a study of blood T cells in healthy people across ages. A second PCR of 7 to 11 cycles used a sample-barcoded 5' primer and a J-beta primer mix. TCRdb re-derived calls from the 5' RACE reads in MiXCR, one entry per CDR3 protein. Among over 700,000 distinct CDR3 sequences listed, roughly 53% were seen once. The trim removed 4 bases at V and 1 base at J, leaving 3 bases unmatched. Germline lookup yields CDR1 LGHDT and CDR2 YNNKEL (reference sequence). The CDR3 consists of 17 residues. Sequenced: blood. This chain connects TRBV3-1 to TRBJ2-4; 14 nucleotides agree with TRBD2. This TCR was sampled from a man older than 75 in good health. The CDR3 nucleotides are TGTGCCAGCAGCCTATGGACTAGCGGGAGGGCCAAAAACATTCAGTACTTC. Protein sequence: CASSLWTSGRAKNIQYF.